This TCR beta chain comes out of a study of response to subunit inactivated influenza vaccine. Findings and limits, study-wide: It was the authors' suggestion that each seasonal influenza vaccination recruits few new T cells.

CDR1 is DFQATT, CDR2 SNEGSKA, per germline (reference sequence). The CDR3 runs to 14 residues. With V trimmed by 0 bases and J by 3 bases, 5 bases remained unmatched. At least ten counts were recorded for this clonotype. Its antigen is not known. TCRdb fed the RT-PCR reads into MiXCR, producing one record per CDR3 protein. The profile shows 750,000 to 850,000 distinct CDR3 sequences, approximately 17% of them singletons. This rearrangement joins TRBV20-1 to TRBJ2-7; 7 nucleotides match TRBD1. This receptor was taken from a man aged 50 to 59 who received an inactivated influenza vaccine. The sequenced sample was PBMCs from blood, obtained roughly 5 days after vaccination. CDR3 in amino acids: CSARDRDRNYEQYF. Written as DNA, the CDR3 is TGCAGTGCTAGAGATCGGGACAGAAACTACGAGCAGTACTTC.